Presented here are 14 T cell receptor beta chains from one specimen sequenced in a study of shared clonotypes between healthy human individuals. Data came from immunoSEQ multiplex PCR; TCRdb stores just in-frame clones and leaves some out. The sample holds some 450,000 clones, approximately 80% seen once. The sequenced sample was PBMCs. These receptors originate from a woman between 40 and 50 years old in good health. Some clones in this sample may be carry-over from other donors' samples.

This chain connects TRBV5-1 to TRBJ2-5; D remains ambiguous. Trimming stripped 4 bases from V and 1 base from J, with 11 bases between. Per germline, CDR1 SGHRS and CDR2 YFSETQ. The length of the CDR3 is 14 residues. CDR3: CASSPQDLQETQYF. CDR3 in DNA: TGCGCCAGCAGCCCGCAAGATCTCCAAGAGACCCAGTACTTC.

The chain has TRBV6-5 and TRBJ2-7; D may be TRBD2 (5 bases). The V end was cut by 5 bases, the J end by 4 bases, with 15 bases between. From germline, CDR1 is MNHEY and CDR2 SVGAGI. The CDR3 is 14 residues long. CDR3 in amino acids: CASSRLPLGYEQYF. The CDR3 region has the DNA TGTGCCAGCAGTCGACTACCTCTCGGGTACGAGCAGTACTTC.

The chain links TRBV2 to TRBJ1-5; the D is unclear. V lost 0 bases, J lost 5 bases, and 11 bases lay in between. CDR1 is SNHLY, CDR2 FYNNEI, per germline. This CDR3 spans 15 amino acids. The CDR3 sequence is CASSEALRNYQPQHF. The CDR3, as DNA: TGTGCCAGCAGTGAAGCGCTTCGCAATTATCAGCCCCAGCATTTT.

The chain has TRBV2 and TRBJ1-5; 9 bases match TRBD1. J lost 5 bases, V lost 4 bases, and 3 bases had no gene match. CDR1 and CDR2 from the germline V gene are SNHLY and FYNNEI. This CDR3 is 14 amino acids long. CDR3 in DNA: TGTGCCAGCAGTGCCACAGGGGGCGATCAGCCCCAGCATTTT. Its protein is CASSATGGDQPQHF. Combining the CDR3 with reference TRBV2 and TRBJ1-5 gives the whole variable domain EPEVTQTPSHQVTQMGQEVILRCVPISNHLYFYWYRQILGQKVEFLVSFYNNEISEKSEIFDDQFSVERPDGSNFTLKIRSTKLEDSAMYFCASSATGGDQPQHFGDGTRLSIL.

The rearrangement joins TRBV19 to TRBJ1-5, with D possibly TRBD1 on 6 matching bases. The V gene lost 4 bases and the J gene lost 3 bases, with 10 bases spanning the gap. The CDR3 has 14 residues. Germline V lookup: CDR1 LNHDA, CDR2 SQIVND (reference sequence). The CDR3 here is CASSTGTFNQPQHF. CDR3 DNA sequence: TGTGCCAGTAGTACCGGGACATTCAATCAGCCCCAGCATTTT.

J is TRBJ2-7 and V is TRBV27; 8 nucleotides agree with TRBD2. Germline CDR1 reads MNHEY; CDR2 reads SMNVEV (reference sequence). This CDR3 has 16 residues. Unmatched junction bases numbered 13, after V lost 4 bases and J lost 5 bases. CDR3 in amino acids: CASSSRPGLGNDEQYF. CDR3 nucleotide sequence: TGTGCCAGCAGTTCCCGACCGGGACTAGGTAATGACGAGCAGTACTTC.

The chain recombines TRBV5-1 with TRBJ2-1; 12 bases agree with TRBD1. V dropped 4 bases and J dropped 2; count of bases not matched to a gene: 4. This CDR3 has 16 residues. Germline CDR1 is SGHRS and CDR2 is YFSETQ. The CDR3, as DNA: TGCGCCAGCAGCCTGGGGACAGGGGGCCCCTACAATGAGCAGTTCTTC. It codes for CASSLGTGGPYNEQFF.

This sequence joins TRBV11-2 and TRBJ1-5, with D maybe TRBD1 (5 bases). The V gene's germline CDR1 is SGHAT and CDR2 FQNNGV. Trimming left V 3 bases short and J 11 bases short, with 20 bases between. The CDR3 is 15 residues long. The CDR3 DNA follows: TGTGCCAGCAGCTTCCGGGACCCGGACGCGTCGGCCCAGCATTTT. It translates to CASSFRDPDASAQHF.

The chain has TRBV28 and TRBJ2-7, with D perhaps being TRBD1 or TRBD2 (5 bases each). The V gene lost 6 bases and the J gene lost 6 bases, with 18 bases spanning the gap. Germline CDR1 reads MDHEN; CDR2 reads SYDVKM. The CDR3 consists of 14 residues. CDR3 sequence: CASRQPGPFAEQYF. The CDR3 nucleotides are TGTGCCAGCAGGCAGCCGGGACCCTTTGCCGAGCAGTACTTC.

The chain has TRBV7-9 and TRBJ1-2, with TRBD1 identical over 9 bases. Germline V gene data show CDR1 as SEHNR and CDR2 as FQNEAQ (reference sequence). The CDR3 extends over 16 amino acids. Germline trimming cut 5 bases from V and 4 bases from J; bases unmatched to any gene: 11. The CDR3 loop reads CASSQGQGRGGYGYTF. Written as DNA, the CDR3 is TGTGCCAGCAGCCAGGGACAGGGAAGAGGGGGCTATGGCTACACCTTC.

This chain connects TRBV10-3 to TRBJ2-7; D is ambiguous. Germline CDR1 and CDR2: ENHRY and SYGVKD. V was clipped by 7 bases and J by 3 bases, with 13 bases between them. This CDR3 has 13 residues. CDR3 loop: CAIKAQPGYEQYF. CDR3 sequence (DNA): TGTGCCATCAAGGCTCAACCGGGCTACGAGCAGTACTTC.

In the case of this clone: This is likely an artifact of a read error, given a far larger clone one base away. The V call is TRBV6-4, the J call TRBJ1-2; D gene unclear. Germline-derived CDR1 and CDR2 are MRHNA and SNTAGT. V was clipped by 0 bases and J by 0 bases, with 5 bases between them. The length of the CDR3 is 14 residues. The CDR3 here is CASSDSESNYGYTF. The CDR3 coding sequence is TGTGCCAGCAGTGACTCGGAGTCTAACTATGGCTACACCTTC.

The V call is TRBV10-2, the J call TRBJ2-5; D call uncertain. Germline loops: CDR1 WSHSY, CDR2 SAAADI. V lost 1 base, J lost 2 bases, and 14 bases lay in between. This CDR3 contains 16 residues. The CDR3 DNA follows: TGCGCCAGCAGTGAGTTGGGCAGGAGATATCAAGAGACCCAGTACTTC. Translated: CASSELGRRYQETQYF.

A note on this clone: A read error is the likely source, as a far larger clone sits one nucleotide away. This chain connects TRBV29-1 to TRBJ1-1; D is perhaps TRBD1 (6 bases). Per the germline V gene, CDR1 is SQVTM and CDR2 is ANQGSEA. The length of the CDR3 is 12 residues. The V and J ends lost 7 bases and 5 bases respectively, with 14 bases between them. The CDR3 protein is CSAYLRGTEAFF. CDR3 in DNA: TGCAGCGCTTACCTCAGGGGTACTGAAGCTTTCTTT.